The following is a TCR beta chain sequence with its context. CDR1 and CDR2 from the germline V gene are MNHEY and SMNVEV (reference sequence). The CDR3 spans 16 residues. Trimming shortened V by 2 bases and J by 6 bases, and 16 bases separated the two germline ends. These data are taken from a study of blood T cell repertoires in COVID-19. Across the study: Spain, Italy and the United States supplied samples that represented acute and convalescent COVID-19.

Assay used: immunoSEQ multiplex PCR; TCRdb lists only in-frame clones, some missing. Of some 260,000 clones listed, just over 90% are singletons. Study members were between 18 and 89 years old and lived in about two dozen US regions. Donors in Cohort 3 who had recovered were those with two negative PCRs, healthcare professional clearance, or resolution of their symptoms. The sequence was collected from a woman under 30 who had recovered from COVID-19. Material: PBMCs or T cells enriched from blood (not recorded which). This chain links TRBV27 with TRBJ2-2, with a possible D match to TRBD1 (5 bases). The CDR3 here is CASSLGWQGLSGELFF. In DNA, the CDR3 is TGTGCCAGCAGTTTAGGGTGGCAGGGTCTCTCCGGGGAGCTGTTTTTT.